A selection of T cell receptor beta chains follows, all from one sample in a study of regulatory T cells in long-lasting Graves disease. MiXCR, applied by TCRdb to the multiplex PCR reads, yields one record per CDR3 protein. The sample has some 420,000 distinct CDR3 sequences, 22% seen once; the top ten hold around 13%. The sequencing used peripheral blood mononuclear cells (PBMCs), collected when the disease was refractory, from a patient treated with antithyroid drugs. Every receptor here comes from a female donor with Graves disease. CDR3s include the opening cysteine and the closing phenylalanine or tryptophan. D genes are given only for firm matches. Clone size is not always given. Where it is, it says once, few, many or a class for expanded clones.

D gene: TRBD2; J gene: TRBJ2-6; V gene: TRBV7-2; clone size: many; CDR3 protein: CASSFSGGAGANVLTF; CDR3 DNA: TGTGCCAGCAGCTTCTCCGGGGGGGCTGGGGCCAACGTCCTGACTTTC
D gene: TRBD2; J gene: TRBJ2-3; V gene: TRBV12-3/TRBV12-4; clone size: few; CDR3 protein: CASSLSSGEDTQYF; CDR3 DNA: TGTGCCAGCAGTTTGTCTAGCGGGGAGGATACGCAGTATTTT
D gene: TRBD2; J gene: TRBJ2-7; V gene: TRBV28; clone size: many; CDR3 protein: CAICSGGRGYRYEQYF; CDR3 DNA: TGTGCCATTTGTTCTGGCGGGAGGGGATACCGCTACGAGCAGTACTTC
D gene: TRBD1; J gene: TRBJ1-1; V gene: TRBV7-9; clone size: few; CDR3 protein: CASSPQGASVTEAFF; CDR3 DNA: TGTGCCAGCAGCCCACAGGGGGCGTCGGTCACTGAAGCTTTCTTT
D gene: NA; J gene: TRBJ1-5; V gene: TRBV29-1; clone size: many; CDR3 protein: CSVGQDGGYQPQHF; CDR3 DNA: TGCAGCGTTGGACAGGATGGGGGTTATCAGCCCCAGCATTTT
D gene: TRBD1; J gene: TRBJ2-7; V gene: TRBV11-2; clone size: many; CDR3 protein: CASSFGGQAYYEQYF; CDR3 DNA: TGTGCCAGCAGCTTTGGGGGACAGGCCTACTACGAGCAGTACTTC
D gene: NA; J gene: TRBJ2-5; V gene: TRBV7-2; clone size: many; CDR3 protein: CASSPSTETQYF; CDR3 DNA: TGTGCCAGCAGCCCTTCGACGGAGACCCAGTACTTC
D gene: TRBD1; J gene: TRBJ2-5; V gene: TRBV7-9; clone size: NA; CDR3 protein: CASSRNRDRGRETQYF; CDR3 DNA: TGTGCCAGCAGCCGAAACCGGGACAGGGGACGGGAGACCCAGTACTTC
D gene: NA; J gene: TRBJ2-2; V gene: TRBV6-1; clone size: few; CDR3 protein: CASSGYRDDTGELFF; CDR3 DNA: TGTGCCAGCAGTGGCTACAGGGACGACACCGGGGAGCTGTTTTTT
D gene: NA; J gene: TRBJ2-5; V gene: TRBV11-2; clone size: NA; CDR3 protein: CASSYGLPETQYF; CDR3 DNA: TGTGCCAGCAGTTACGGGCTACCAGAGACCCAGTACTTC
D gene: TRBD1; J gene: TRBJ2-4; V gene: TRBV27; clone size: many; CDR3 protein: CASSQGAADIQYF; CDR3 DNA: TGTGCCAGCAGTCAGGGGGCGGCGGACATTCAGTACTTC
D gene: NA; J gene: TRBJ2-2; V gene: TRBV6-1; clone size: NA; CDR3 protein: CASSEDRGELFF; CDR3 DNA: TGTGCCAGCAGCGAAGACCGCGGGGAGCTGTTTTTT
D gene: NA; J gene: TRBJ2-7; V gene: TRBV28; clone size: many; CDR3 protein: CASSLRSISPRQYF; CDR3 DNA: TGTGCCAGCAGTTTAAGGTCTATCTCACCGAGGCAGTACTTC
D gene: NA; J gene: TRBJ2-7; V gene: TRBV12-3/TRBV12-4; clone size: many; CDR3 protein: CASSLAATGSEYF; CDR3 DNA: TGTGCCAGCAGTTTAGCGGCCACGGGTTCGGAGTACTTC
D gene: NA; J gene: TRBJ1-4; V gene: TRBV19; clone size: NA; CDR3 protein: CASSLGHLATNEKLFF; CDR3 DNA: TGTGCCAGTAGTCTGGGACATCTTGCAACTAATGAAAAACTGTTTTTT
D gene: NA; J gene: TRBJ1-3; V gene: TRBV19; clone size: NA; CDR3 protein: CASSPGQRSGNTIYF; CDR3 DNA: TGTGCCAGTAGTCCCGGACAGCGCTCTGGAAACACCATATATTTT
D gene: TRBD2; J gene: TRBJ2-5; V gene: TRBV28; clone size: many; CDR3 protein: CASIPHTSGVETQYF; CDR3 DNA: TGTGCCAGCATTCCCCACACTAGCGGGGTAGAGACCCAGTACTTC
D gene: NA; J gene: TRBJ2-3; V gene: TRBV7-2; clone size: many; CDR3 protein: CASSYTDTQYF; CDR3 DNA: TGTGCCAGCAGTTACACAGATACGCAGTATTTT
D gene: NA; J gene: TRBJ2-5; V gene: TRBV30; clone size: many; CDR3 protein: CAWSVIGETQYF; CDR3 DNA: TGTGCCTGGAGTGTCATCGGAGAGACCCAGTACTTC
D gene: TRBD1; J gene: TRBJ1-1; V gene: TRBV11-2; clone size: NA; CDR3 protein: CASSLRGQGPYEAFF; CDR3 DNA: TGTGCCAGCAGCTTAAGGGGACAGGGGCCCTATGAAGCTTTCTTT
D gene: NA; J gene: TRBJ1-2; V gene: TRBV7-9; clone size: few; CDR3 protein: CASSSGLTSGGYTF; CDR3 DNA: TGTGCCAGCAGCTCGGGACTGACGTCCGGTGGCTACACCTTC
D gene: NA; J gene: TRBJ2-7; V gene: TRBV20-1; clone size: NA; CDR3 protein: CSAARPSVPEQYF; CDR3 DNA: TGCAGTGCAGCTCGCCCCTCGGTCCCCGAGCAGTACTTC
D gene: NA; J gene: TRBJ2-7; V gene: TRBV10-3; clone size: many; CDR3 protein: CAISEWGNEQYF; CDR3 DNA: TGTGCCATCAGTGAGTGGGGGAACGAGCAGTACTTC
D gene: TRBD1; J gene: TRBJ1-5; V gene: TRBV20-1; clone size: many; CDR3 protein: CSAREGDRENQPQHF; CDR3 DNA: TGCAGTGCTAGAGAGGGGGACAGGGAGAATCAGCCCCAGCATTTT
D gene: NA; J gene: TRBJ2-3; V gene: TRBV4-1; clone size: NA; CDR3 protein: CASSQSGLGTDTQYF; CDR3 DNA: TGCGCCAGCAGCCAATCGGGACTGGGGACCGATACGCAGTATTTT
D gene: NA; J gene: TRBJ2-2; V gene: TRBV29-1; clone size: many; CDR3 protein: CSVRRQTNTGELFF; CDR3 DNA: TGCAGCGTTAGGAGACAGACTAACACCGGGGAGCTGTTTTTT
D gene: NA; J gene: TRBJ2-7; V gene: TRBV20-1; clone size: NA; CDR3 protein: CSASDLANSYEQYF; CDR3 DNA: TGCAGTGCCTCGGACCTGGCTAACTCCTACGAGCAGTACTTC
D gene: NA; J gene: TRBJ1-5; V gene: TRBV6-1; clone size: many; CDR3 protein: CASSDSSPSNQPQHF; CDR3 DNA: TGTGCCAGCAGTGACAGCAGCCCTAGCAATCAGCCCCAGCATTTT
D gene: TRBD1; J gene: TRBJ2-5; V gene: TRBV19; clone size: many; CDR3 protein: CASSSQGAETQYF; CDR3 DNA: TGTGCCAGTAGTTCCCAGGGGGCTGAGACCCAGTACTTC
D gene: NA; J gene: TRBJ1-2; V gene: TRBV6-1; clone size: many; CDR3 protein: CASSDPAGAAGGYTF; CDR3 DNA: TGTGCCAGCAGTGATCCGGCGGGAGCCGCGGGTGGCTACACCTTC
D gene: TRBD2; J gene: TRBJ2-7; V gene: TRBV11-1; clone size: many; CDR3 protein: CASSPRTSGAYEQYF; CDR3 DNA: TGTGCCAGCAGCCCTAGGACTAGCGGGGCCTACGAGCAGTACTTC
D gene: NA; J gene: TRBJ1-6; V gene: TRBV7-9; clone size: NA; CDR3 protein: CASSLENASPLHF; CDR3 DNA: TGTGCCAGCAGCTTAGAAAATGCTTCACCCCTCCACTTT
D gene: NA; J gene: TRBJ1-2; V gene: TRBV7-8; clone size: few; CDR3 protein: CASSFLFPGTANYGYTF; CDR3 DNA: TGTGCCAGCAGCTTCCTTTTTCCCGGGACGGCTAACTATGGCTACACCTTC
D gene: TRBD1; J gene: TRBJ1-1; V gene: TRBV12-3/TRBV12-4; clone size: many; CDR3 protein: CASSFIAGQGASNTEAFF; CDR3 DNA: TGTGCCAGCAGTTTCATAGCGGGCCAGGGGGCCTCGAACACTGAAGCTTTCTTT
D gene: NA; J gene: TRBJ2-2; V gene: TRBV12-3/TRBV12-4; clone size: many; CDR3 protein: CASSLTRTATGELFF; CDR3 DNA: TGTGCCAGCAGTTTAACGCGGACAGCAACCGGGGAGCTGTTTTTT
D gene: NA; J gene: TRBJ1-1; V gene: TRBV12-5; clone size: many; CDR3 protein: CASGLDPGRGTEAFF; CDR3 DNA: TGTGCTAGTGGTTTGGACCCCGGGAGAGGGACTGAAGCTTTCTTT
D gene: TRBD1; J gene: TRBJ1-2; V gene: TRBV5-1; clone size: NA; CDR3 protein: CTSSRPGGNGYTF; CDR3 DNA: TGCACCAGCAGCCGCCCAGGGGGCAATGGCTACACCTTC
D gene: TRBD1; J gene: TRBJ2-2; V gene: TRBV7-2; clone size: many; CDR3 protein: CASRIAGGNTGELFF; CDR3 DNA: TGTGCCAGCCGCATCGCAGGGGGAAACACCGGGGAGCTGTTTTTT
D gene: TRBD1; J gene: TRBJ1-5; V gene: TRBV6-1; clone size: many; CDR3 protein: CASGNRGGGADQPQHF; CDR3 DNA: TGTGCCAGCGGAAACAGGGGAGGTGGGGCGGATCAGCCCCAGCATTTT
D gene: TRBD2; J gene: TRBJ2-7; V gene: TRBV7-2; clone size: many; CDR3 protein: CASSMGLASYEQYF; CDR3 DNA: TGTGCCAGCAGCATGGGACTAGCTTCCTACGAGCAGTACTTC
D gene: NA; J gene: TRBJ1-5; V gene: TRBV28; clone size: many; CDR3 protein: CASSQLQGEANQPQHF; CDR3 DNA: TGTGCCAGCAGTCAGCTACAGGGAGAGGCCAATCAGCCCCAGCATTTT
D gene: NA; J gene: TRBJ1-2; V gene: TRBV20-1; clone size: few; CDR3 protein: CSARGTDYGYTF; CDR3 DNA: TGCAGTGCTAGAGGGACAGACTATGGCTACACCTTC
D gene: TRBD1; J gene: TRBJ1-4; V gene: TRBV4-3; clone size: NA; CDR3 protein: CASSQVLGTGDEKLFF; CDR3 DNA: TGCGCCAGCAGCCAGGTTTTAGGGACAGGGGATGAAAAACTGTTTTTT
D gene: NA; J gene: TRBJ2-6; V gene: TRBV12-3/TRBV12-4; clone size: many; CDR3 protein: CASTPGASGANVLTF; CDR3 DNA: TGTGCCAGCACCCCAGGGGCCTCTGGGGCCAACGTCCTGACTTTC
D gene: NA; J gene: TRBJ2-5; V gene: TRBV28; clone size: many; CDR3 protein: CASSLRTANDGETQYF; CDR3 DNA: TGTGCCAGCAGTCTCAGGACAGCAAACGACGGAGAGACCCAGTACTTC
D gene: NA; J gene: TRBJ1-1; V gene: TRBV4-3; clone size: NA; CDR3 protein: CASSQDRVAGTEAFF; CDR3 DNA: TGCGCCAGCAGCCAAGACCGGGTGGCGGGCACTGAAGCTTTCTTT
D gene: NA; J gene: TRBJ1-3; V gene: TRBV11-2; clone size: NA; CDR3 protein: CASSLEGLTGNTIYF; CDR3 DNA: TGTGCCAGCAGCTTGGAGGGGTTGACCGGAAACACCATATATTTT
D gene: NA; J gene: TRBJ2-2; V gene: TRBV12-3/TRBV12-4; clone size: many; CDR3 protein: CASRASGKSTGELFF; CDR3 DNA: TGTGCCAGCAGAGCCTCAGGGAAAAGCACCGGGGAGCTGTTTTTT
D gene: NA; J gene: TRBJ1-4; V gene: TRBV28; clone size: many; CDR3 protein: CASKDGGDEKLFF; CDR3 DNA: TGTGCCAGCAAGGACGGAGGGGATGAAAAACTGTTTTTT
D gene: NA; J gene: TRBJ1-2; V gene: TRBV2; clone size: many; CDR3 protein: CASSVANYGYTF; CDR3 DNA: TGTGCCAGCAGTGTAGCTAACTATGGCTACACCTTC
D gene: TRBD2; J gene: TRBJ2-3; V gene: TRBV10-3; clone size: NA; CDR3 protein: CAISESGRPDTQYF; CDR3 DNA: TGTGCCATCAGTGAGAGCGGGAGGCCAGATACGCAGTATTTT
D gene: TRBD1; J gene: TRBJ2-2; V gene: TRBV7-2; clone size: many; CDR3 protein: CASSLRTGDTGELFF; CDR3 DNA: TGTGCCAGCAGCCTGCGGACAGGGGACACCGGGGAGCTGTTTTTT
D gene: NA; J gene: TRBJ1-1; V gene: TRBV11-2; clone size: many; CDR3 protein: CASSSFLIRTEAFF; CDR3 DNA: TGTGCCAGCAGCTCTTTTCTAATCCGGACTGAAGCTTTCTTT
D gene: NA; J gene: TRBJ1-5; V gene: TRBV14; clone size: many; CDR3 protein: CASSRGGNQPQHF; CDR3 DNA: TGTGCCAGCAGCCGAGGAGGCAATCAGCCCCAGCATTTT
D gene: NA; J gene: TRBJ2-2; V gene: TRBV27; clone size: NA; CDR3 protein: CAIQRGTGELFF; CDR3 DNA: TGTGCCATCCAAAGGGGAACCGGGGAGCTGTTTTTT
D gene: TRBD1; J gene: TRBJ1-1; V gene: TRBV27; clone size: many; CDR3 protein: CASSVQGANTEAFF; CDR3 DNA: TGTGCCAGCAGTGTACAGGGGGCGAACACTGAAGCTTTCTTT
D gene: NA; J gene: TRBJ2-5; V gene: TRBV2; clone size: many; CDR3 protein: CASKTWETQYF; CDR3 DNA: TGTGCCAGCAAAACGTGGGAGACCCAGTACTTC
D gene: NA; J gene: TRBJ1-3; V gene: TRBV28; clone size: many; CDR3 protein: CASSLTTSGNTIYF; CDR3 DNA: TGTGCCAGCAGTTTAACCACCTCTGGAAACACCATATATTTT
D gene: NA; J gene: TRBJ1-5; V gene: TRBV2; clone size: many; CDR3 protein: CASSGFSNQPQHF; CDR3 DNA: TGTGCCAGCAGTGGATTCAGCAATCAGCCCCAGCATTTT